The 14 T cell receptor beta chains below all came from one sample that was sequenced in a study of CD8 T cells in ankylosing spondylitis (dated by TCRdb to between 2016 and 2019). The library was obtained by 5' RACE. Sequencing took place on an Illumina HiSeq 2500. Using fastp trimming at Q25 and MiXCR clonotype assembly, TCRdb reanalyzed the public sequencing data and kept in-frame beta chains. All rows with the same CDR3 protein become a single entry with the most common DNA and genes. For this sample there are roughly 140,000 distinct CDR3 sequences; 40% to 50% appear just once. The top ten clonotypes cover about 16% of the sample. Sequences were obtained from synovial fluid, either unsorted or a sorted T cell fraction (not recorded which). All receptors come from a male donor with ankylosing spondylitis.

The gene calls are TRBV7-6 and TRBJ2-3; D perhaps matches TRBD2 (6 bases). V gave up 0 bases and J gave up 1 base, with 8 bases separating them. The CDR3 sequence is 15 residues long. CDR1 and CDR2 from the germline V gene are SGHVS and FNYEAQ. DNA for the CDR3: TGTGCCAGCAGCTTAGCTTGGGGGGGCACAGATACGCAGTATTTT. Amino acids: CASSLAWGGTDTQYF.

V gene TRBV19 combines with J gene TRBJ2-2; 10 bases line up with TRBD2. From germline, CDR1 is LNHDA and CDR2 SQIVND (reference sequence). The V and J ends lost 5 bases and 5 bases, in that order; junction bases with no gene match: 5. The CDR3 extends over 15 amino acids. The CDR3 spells CASSSSGGATGELFF. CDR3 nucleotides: TGTGCCAGTAGTTCCAGCGGGGGGGCTACCGGGGAGCTGTTTTTT.

CDR3 region: CASSFRDSNTEAFF. The CDR3 coding sequence is TGCGCCAGCAGCTTCCGGGACAGTAACACTGAAGCTTTCTTT. V usage is TRBV5-1 and J usage is TRBJ1-1; 7 bases are a match to TRBD1. The CDR3 length is 14 residues. Trimming cost V 2 bases and J 2 bases; bases outside gene matches: 3. Germline lookup yields CDR1 SGHRS and CDR2 YFSETQ.

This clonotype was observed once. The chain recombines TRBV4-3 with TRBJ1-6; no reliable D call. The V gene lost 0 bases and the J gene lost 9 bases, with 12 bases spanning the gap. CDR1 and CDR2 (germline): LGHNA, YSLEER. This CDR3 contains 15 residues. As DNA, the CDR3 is TGCGCCAGCAGCCAAGATAGTACCGGAGGTTCACCCCTCCACTTT. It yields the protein CASSQDSTGGSPLHF.

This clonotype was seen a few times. In nucleotides, the CDR3 is TGTGCCACCACAAACAGGAACTCCTACGAGCAGTACTTC. Protein: CATTNRNSYEQYF. This sequence joins TRBV10-3 and TRBJ2-7, with a tentative D call TRBD1 (5 bases). The V end lost 10 bases, the J end lost 0 bases, and 13 bases lay between the germline ends. This CDR3 has 13 amino acids. CDR1 is ENHRY, CDR2 SYGVKD, per germline.

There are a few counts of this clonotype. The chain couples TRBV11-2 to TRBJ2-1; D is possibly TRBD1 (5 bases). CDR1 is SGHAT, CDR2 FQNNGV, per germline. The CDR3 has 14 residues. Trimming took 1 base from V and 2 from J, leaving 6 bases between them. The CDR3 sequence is CASSLVRAYNEQFF. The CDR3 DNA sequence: TGTGCCAGCAGCTTAGTCAGGGCCTACAATGAGCAGTTCTTC.

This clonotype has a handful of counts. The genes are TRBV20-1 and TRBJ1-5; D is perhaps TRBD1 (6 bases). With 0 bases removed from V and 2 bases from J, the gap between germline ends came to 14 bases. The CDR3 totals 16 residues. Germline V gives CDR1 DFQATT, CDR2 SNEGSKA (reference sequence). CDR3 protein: CSARDLQGAGNQPQHF. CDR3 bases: TGCAGTGCTAGAGATCTACAGGGAGCTGGCAATCAGCCCCAGCATTTT.

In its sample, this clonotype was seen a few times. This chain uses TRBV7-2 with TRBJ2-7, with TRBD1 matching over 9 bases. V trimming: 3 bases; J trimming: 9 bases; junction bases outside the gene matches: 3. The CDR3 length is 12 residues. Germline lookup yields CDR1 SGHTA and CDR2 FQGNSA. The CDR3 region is CASSFGTGWQYF. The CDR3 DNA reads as TGTGCCAGCAGCTTCGGGACAGGGTGGCAGTACTTC. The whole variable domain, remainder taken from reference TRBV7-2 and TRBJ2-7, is GAGVSQSPSNKVTEKGKDVELRCDPISGHTALYWYRQSLGQGLEFLIYFQGNSAPDKSGLPSDRFSAERTGGSVSTLTIQRTQQEDSAVYLCASSFGTGWQYFGPGTRLTVT.

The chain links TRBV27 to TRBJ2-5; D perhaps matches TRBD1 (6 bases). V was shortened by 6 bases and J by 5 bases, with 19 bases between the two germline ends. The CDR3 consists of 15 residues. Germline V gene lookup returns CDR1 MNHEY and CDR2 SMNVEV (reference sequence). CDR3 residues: CASSPSWGRRETQYF. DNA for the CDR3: TGTGCCAGCAGCCCGTCTTGGGGGCGTCGGGAGACCCAGTACTTC.

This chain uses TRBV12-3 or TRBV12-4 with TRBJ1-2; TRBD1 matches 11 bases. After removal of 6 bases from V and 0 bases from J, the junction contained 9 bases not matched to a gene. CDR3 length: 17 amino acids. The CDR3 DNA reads TGTGCCAGCAGCCGCTCGGACAGGGGGCCCTCTAACTATGGCTACACCTTC. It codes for CASSRSDRGPSNYGYTF.

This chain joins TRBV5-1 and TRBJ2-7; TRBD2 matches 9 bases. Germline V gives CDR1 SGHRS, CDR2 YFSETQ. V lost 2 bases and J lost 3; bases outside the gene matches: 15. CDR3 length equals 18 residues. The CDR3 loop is CASSLDGTSRYPYYEQYF. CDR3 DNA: TGCGCCAGCAGCTTAGACGGGACTAGCCGATATCCTTACTACGAGCAGTACTTC.

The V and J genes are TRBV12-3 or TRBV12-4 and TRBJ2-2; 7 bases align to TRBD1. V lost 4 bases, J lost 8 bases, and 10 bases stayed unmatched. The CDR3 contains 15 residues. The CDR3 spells CASSSPTIQGGELFF. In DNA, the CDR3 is TGTGCCAGCAGTTCCCCAACGATACAGGGGGGGGAGCTGTTTTTT.

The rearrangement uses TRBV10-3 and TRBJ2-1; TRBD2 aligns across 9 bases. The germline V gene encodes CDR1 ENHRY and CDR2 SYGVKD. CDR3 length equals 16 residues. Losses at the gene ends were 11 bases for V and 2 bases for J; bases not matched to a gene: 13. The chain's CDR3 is CASTSSRGRAYNEQFF. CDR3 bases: TGTGCCTCGACATCTTCCCGCGGGAGGGCCTACAATGAGCAGTTCTTC.

CDR3 amino acids: CASSVTREGRYNEQFF. In DNA form, the CDR3 reads TGTGCCAGCAGTGTTACGCGGGAGGGCCGCTACAATGAGCAGTTCTTC. The chain recombines TRBV12-3 or TRBV12-4 with TRBJ2-1; 9 bases match TRBD2. V was clipped by 5 bases and J by 3 bases; unmatched bases: 8. This CDR3 spans 16 amino acids.